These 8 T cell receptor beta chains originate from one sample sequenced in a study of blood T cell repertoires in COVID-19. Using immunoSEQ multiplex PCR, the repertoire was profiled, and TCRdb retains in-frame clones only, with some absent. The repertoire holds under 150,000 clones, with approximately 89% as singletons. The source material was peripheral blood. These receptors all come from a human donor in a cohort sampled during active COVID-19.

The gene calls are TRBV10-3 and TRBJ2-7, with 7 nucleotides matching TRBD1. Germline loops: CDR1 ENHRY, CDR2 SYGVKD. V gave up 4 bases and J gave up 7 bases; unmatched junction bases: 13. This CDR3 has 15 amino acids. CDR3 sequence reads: CAISAIDRERGEQYF. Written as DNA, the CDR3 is TGTGCCATCAGTGCGATCGACAGGGAAAGAGGGGAGCAGTACTTC.

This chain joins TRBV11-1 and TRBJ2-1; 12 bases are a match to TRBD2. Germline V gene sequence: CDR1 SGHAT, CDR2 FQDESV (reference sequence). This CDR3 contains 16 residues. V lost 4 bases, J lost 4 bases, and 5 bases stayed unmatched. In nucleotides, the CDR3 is TGTGCCAGCAGCTCGACTAGCGGGGGAGGATACAATGAGCAGTTCTTC. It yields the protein CASSSTSGGGYNEQFF.

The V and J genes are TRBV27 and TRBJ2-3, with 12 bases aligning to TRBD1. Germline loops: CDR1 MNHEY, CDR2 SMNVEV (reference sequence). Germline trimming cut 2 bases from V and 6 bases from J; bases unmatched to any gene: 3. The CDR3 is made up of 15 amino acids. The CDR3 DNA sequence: TGTGCCAGCAGTTTAGGGACAGGGGGCCGGGATACGCAGTATTTT. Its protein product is CASSLGTGGRDTQYF.

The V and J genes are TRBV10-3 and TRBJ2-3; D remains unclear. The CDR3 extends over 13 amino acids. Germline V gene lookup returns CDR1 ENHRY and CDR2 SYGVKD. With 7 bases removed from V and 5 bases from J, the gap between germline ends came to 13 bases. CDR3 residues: CAINSRLRDTQYF. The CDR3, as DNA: TGTGCCATCAATTCCCGACTCAGAGATACGCAGTATTTT.

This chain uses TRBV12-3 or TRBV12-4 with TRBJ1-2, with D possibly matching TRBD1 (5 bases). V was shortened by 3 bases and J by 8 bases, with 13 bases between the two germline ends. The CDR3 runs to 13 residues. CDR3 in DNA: TGTGCCAGCAGTTTGTTCGGGACTGCGGGCTACACCTTC. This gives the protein CASSLFGTAGYTF.

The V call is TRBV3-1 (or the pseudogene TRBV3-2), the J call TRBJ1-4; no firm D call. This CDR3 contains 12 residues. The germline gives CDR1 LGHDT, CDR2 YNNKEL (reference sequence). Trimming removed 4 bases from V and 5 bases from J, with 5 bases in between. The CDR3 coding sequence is TGTGCCAGCAGCCCGGGGAATGAAAAACTGTTTTTT. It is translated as CASSPGNEKLFF.

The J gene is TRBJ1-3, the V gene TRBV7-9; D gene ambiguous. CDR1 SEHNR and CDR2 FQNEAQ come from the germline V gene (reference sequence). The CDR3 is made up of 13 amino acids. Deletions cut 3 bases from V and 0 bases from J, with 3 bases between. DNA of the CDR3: TGTGCCAGCAGCTTCCACTCTGGAAACACCATATATTTT. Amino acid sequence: CASSFHSGNTIYF. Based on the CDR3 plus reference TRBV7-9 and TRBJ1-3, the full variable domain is DTGVSQNPRHKITKRGQNVTFRCDPISEHNRLYWYRQTLGQGPEFLTYFQNEAQLEKSRLLSDRFSAERPKGSFSTLEIQRTEQGDSAMYLCASSFHSGNTIYFGEGSWLTVV.

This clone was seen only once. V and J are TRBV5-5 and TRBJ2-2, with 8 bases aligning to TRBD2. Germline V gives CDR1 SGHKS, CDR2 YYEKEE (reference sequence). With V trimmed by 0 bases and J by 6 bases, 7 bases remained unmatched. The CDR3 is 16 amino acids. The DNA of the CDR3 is TGTGCCAGCAGCTTGGGCGGGGGGCCCCTTTCCGGGGAGCTGTTTTTT. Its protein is CASSLGGGPLSGELFF.